This T cell receptor beta chain was identified during a study of blood T cell repertoires in COVID-19. On the study more broadly: Spain, Italy and the United States supplied samples that represented acute and convalescent COVID-19.

In the study's own analysis: Estimation of nucleated cell counts was performed using reference gene primer amplification. Sequenced by immunoSEQ multiplex PCR; TCRdb stores in-frame clones only, minus some. From that table come the V and J calls and clone size; the DNA was used to work out D and trimming. This sample has 110,000 or so clones, with 85% found just once. In germline, CDR1 is KGHDR, CDR2 SFDVKD. V was cut by 4 bases and J by 7 bases, with 19 bases left in between. CDR3 length equals 16 residues. Only a few counts were recorded for this clone. Sequencing was carried out using peripheral blood. The clonotype comes from a human donor in a cohort sampled during active COVID-19. The V and J genes are TRBV24-1 and TRBJ1-5; D remains unclear. The CDR3 DNA reads as TGTGCCACCAGTGACCCCCCGAAGGTGCGGGAACAGCCCCAGCATTTT. Encoded protein: CATSDPPKVREQPQHF.